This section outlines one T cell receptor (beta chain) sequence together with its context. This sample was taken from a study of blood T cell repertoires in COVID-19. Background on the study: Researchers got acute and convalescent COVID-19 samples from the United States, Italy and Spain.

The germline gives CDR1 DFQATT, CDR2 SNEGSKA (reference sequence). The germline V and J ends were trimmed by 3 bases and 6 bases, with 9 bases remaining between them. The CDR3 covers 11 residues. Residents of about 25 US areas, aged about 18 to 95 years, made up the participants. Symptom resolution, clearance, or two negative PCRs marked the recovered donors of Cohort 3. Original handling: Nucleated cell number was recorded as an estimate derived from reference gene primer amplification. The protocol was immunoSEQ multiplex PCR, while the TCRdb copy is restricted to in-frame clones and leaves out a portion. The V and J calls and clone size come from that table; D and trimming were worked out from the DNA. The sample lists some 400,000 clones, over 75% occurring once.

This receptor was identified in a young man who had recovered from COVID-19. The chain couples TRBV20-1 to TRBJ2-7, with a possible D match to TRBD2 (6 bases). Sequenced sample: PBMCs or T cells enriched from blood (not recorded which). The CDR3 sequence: CSASVGGEQYF. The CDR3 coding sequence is TGCAGTGCTAGTGTGGGGGGCGAGCAGTACTTC.